This TCR beta chain originates from a study of post-analysis software for immune sequencing data. Study-level results: There were several TRBV segments more frequent in patients than controls, and TRBV5-6, TRBV5-1 and TRBV20-1 were among them. Among multiple sclerosis patients, normalized Chao1 diversity was significantly below that of controls.

Unique molecular identifiers were carried by the TCR beta cDNA libraries. TCRdb fed the PCR reads into MiXCR, producing one record per CDR3 protein. The sample carries hundreds of thousands of distinct CDR3 sequences, 25% to 30% recorded once. This clonotype was seen ten or more times. Its cognate antigen is unknown. The CDR3 consists of 17 residues. The ends lost 2 bases at V and 3 bases at J; junction bases unmatched: 8. Per germline, CDR1 MNHEY and CDR2 SVGAGI. The source is a girl between 10 and 17 years old with multiple sclerosis. The rearrangement joins TRBV6-5 to TRBJ2-4; TRBD2 matches 9 bases. Sample: blood. The CDR3 loop is CASSYGLAGLGKNIQYF. In DNA, the CDR3 is TGTGCCAGCAGTTACGGCCTAGCGGGGCTGGGCAAAAACATTCAGTACTTC.